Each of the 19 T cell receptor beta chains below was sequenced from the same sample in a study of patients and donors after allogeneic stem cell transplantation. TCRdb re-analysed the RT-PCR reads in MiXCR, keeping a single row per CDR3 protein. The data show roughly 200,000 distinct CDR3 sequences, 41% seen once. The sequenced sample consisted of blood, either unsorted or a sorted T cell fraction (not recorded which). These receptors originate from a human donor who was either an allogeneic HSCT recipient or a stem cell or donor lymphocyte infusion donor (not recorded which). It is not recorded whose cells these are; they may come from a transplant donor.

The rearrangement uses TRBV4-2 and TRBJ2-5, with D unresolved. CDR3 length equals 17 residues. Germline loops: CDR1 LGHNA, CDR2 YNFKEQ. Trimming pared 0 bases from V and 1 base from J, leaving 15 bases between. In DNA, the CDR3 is TGTGCCAGCAGCCAAGATCGGAGCCATCTTGCCCAAGAGACCCAGTACTTC. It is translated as CASSQDRSHLAQETQYF.

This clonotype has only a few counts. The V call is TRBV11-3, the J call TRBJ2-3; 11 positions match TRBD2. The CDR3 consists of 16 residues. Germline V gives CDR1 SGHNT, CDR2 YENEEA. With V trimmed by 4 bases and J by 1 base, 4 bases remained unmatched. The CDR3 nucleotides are TGTGCCAGCAGCTACGGGACTAGCGGACGCACAGATACGCAGTATTTT. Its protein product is CASSYGTSGRTDTQYF.

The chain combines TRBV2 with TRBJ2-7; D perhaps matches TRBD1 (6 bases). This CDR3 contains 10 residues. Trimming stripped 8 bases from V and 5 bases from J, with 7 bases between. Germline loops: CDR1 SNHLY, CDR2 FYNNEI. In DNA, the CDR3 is TGTGCCAGCCAGGGGAACGAGCAGTACTTC. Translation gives CASQGNEQYF. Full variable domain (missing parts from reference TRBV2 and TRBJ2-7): EPEVTQTPSHQVTQMGQEVILRCVPISNHLYFYWYRQILGQKVEFLVSFYNNEISEKSEIFDDQFSVERPDGSNFTLKIRSTKLEDSAMYFCASQGNEQYFGPGTRLTVT.

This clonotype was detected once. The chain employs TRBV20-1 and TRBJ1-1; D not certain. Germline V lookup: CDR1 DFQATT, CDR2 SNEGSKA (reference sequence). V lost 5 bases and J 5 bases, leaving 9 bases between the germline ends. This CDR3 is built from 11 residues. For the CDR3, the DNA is TGCAGTGCTGGGAGAGTTACTGAAGCTTTCTTT. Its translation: CSAGRVTEAFF.

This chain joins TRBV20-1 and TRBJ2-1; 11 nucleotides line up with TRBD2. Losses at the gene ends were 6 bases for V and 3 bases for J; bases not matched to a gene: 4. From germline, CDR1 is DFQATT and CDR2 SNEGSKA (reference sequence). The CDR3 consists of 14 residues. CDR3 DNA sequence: TGCAGTGCCGACGGGACTAGCGGCTACAATGAGCAGTTCTTC. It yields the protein CSADGTSGYNEQFF.

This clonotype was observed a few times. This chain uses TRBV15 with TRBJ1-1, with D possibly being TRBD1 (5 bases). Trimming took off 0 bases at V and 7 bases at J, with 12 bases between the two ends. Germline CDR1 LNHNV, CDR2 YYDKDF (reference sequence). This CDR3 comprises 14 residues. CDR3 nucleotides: TGTGCCACCAGCAGAGAGTTGGGGACTAATGAAGCTTTCTTT. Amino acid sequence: CATSRELGTNEAFF. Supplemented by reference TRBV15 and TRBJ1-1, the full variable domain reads DAMVIQNPRYQVTQFGKPVTLSCSQTLNHNVMYWYQQKSSQAPKLLFHYYDKDFNNEADTPDNFQSRRPNTSFCFLDIRSPGLGDTAMYLCATSRELGTNEAFFGQGTRLTVV.

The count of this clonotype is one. CDR3 coding DNA: TGCGCCAGCAGCCAAGATGGGAGGTCTGAAGCTTTCTTT. Its translation is CASSQDGRSEAFF. The chain couples TRBV4-3 to TRBJ1-1; the D is unclear. There are 13 residues in the CDR3. Germline V gene lookup returns CDR1 LGHNA and CDR2 YSLEER. V was trimmed by 0 bases and J by 6 bases, leaving 8 bases between them.

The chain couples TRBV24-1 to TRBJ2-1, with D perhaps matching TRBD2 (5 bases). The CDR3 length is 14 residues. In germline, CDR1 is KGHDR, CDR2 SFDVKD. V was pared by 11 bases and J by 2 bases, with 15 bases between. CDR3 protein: CAICPSLAYNEQFF. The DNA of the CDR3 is TGTGCCATCTGTCCTAGCTTGGCCTACAATGAGCAGTTCTTC.

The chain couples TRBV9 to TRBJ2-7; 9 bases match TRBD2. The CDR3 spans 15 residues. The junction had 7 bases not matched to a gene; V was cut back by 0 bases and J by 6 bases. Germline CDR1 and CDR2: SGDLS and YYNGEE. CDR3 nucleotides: TGTGCCAGCAGCGTAGGGGCGGGAGGGCCCTCCGAGCAGTACTTC. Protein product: CASSVGAGGPSEQYF.

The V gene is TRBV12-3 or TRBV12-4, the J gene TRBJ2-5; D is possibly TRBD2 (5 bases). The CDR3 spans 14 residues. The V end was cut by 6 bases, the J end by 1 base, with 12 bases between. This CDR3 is CASSPGLFQETQYF. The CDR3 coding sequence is TGTGCCAGCAGCCCCGGACTCTTCCAAGAGACCCAGTACTTC.

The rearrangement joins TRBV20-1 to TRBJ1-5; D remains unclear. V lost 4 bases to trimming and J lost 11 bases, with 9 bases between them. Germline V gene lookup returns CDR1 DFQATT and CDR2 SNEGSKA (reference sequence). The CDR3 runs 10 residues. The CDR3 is CSATQATQHF. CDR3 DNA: TGCAGTGCTACCCAGGCGACCCAGCATTTT.

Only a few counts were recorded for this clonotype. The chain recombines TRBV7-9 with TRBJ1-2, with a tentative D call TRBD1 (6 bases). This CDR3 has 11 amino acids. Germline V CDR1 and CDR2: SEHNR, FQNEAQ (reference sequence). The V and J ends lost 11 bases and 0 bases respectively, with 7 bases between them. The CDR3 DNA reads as TGTGCCGGGGACACTAACTATGGCTACACCTTC. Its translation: CAGDTNYGYTF.

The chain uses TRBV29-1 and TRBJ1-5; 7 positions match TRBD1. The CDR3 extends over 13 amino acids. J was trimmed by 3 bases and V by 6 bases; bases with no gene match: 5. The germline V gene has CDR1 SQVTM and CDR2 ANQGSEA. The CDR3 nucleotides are TGCAGCGTCGATCAGGGGGTCAATCAGCCCCAGCATTTT. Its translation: CSVDQGVNQPQHF.

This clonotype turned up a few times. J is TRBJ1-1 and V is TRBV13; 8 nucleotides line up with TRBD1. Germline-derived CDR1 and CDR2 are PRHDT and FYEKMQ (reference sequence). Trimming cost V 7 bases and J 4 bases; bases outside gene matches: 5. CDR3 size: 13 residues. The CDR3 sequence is CASIGQGSTEAFF. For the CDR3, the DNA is TGTGCCAGCATAGGACAGGGTAGCACTGAAGCTTTCTTT. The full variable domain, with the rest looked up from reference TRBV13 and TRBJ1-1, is AAGVIQSPRHLIKEKRETATLKCYPIPRHDTVYWYQQGPGQDPQFLISFYEKMQSDKGSIPDRFSAQQFSDYHSELNMSSLELGDSALYFCASIGQGSTEAFFGQGTRLTVV.

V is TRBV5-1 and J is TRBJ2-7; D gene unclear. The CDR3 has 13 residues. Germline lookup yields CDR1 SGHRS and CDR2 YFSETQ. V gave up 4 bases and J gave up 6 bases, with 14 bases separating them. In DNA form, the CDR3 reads TGCGCCAGCAGCCCTTCTAAGGGAATCGAGCAGTACTTC. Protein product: CASSPSKGIEQYF.

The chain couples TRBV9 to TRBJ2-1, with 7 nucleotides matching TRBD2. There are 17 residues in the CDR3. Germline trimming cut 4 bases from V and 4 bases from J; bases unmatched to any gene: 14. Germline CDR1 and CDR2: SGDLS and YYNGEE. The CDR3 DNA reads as TGTGCCAGCAGCCCCCCGGCAATAGCGGGCCTTTACAATGAGCAGTTCTTC. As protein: CASSPPAIAGLYNEQFF.

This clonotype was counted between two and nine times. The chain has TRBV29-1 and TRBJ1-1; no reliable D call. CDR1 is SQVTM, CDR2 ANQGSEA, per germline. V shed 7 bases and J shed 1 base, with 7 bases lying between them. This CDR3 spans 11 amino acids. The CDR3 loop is CSGTGNTEAFF. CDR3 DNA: TGCAGCGGGACGGGGAACACTGAAGCTTTCTTT.

The CDR3 region has the DNA TGTGCCAGCGGACTGGCGGGATCCTCTTCCGATGAGCAGTTCTTC. This encodes CASGLAGSSSDEQFF. V and J are TRBV27 and TRBJ2-1; maybe TRBD2 (6 bases). Between the trimmed V and J ends, which lost 8 bases and 8 bases, there was a span of 22 bases. The CDR3 runs to 15 residues. From germline, CDR1 is MNHEY and CDR2 SMNVEV (reference sequence).

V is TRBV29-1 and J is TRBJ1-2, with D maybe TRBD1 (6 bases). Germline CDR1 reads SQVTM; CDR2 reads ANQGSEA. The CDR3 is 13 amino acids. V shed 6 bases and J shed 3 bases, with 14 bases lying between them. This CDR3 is CSVRQDWDYGYTF. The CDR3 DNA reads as TGCAGCGTACGACAGGACTGGGACTATGGCTACACCTTC.